A few counts support the clone carrying this T cell receptor (beta chain). These data originate in a study of response to subunit inactivated influenza vaccine. TCRdb passed the RT-PCR reads through MiXCR, listing each CDR3 protein once. The repertoire holds about 530,000 distinct CDR3 sequences, with approximately 12% as singletons. The source is a man aged 50 or older who received an inactivated influenza vaccine. This sample comprised PBMCs from blood, obtained 45 days after vaccination.

The CDR3 bases are TGTGCCAGCAGCCAGTATCGAGGGAACTCCTACGAGCAGTACTTC. This encodes CASSQYRGNSYEQYF. This chain links TRBV3-1 with TRBJ2-7; weak D call: TRBD2 (5 bases). The CDR3 is 15 residues long. CDR1 is LGHDT and CDR2 is YNNKEL in the germline V gene (reference sequence). Trimming removed 3 bases from V and 0 bases from J, with 12 bases in between.